This T cell receptor (beta chain) is drawn from a study of blood T cell repertoires in COVID-19. Study information: Specimens from acute and convalescent COVID-19 originated in the United States, Italy and Spain.

The Seattle patients joined while their infection was active and were tracked longitudinally afterward. Authors' methods: Estimated nucleated cell counts came from reference gene primer amplification. Generated by immunoSEQ multiplex PCR, the TCRdb table keeps only in-frame clones and is missing some. The V and J calls and clone size were taken over from that table, and D and trimming were inferred from the DNA. The sample lists roughly 230,000 clones; around 87% were seen once. The ends were cut back, 6 bases at V and 0 bases at J, with 12 bases in the middle. The CDR3 length is 14 residues. The germline V gene encodes CDR1 SQVTM and CDR2 ANQGSEA.

This chain links TRBV29-1 with TRBJ1-3, with D possibly being TRBD1 (5 bases). The sequence came from a woman aged 55-75 years with COVID-19, enrolled during active disease. The sample comprised peripheral blood. The CDR3 nucleotides read TGCAGCGTCGCCGGGGGTTACTCTGGAAACACCATATATTTT. This encodes CSVAGGYSGNTIYF. Looking up the rest from reference TRBV29-1 and TRBJ1-3 gives the full variable domain: SAVISQKPSRDICQRGTSLTIQCQVDSQVTMMFWYRQQPGQSLTLIATANQGSEATYESGFVIDKFPISRPNLTFSTLTVSNMSPEDSSIYLCSVAGGYSGNTIYFGEGSWLTVV.